This is a list of T cell receptor beta chains from one sample in a study of blood T cell repertoires in COVID-19. Some clones are missing from TCRdb's copy, which holds only in-frame ones; the method was immunoSEQ multiplex PCR. The data show around 99,000 clones, about 89% seen once. The material sequenced was peripheral blood. The receptors stem from a man between 40 and 49 years old with active or convalescent COVID-19. CDR3s include the opening cysteine and the closing phenylalanine or tryptophan. The D gene is left open where the match is weak. Only part of the rows carry a size: once, few, many, or a class if the clone is expanded.

CAIRGAGGLYEQYF	TGTGCCATCAGGGGAGCGGGAGGGTTATACGAGCAGTACTTC	TRBD2	14	TRBV10-3	TRBJ2-7	-
CASSEAGGPYEQYF	TGCGCCAGCAGCGAAGCTGGGGGCCCCTACGAGCAGTACTTC	-	14	TRBV5-1	TRBJ2-7	-
CASSVQGREPQHF	TGTGCCAGTAGTGTTCAGGGAAGGGAGCCCCAGCATTTT	-	13	TRBV19	TRBJ1-5	once
CASSPGDTGELFF	TGTGCCAGCAGTCCCGGAGACACCGGGGAGCTGTTTTTT	-	13	TRBV5-8	TRBJ2-2	-
CSVEPPTGTQYF	TGCAGCGTTGAACCACCCACCGGGACCCAGTACTTC	-	12	TRBV29-1	TRBJ2-5	-
CASRLGGVSPLHF	TGTGCCAGCCGTTTAGGCGGGGTTTCACCCCTCCACTTT	-	13	TRBV7-2	TRBJ1-6	once
CASSISYQGRVTDEQFF	TGTGCCAGTAGTATTAGTTACCAGGGTCGGGTTACGGATGAGCAGTTCTTC	-	17	TRBV19	TRBJ2-1	-
CASSLGGTTDTQYF	TGCGCCAGCAGCTTGGGAGGTACCACAGATACGCAGTATTTT	-	14	TRBV5-1	TRBJ2-3	-
CASSLRTGRGSTDTQYF	TGTGCCAGCAGCTTAAGGACAGGCCGAGGGAGCACAGATACGCAGTATTTT	TRBD1	17	TRBV7-2	TRBJ2-3	-
CAWRLAGDTQYF	TGTGCCTGGAGACTAGCGGGGGATACGCAGTATTTT	TRBD2	12	TRBV30	TRBJ2-3	-
CASSKGFALTSFAETQYF	TGTGCCAGCAGCAAGGGTTTTGCGTTGACTAGCTTTGCAGAGACCCAGTACTTC	TRBD2	18	TRBV7-9	TRBJ2-5	-
CASQLGGQGDYNEQFF	TGTGCCAGCCAGCTCGGTGGACAGGGAGACTACAATGAGCAGTTCTTC	TRBD1	16	TRBV2	TRBJ2-1	-
CASSGDRGLGEQYF	TGTGCCAGCAGCGGTGACAGGGGGCTAGGAGAGCAGTACTTC	TRBD1	14	TRBV5-4	TRBJ2-7	once
CASSHKDRLDTEAFF	TGCGCCAGCAGTCACAAGGACAGGTTGGACACTGAAGCTTTCTTT	TRBD1	15	TRBV23-1	TRBJ1-1	-
CAWSSVTGKNIQYF	TGTGCCTGGAGTAGTGTGACAGGCAAAAACATTCAGTACTTC	-	14	TRBV30	TRBJ2-4	-
CASSEGRGPETQYF	TGCGCCAGCAGTGAAGGCAGGGGACCGGAGACCCAGTACTTC	-	14	TRBV10-1	TRBJ2-5	-